Included here is one T cell receptor (beta chain) sequence, with context. The data were obtained in a study of cytomegalovirus exposure and HLA in healthy donors. Use of 60 Vbeta and 13 Jbeta primers characterized the PCR. Only in-frame clones appear in the TCRdb table, and some are missing; sequencing was by immunoSEQ multiplex PCR. The sample records some 200,000 clones, roughly four fifths being singletons. V dropped 6 bases and J dropped 6; count of bases not matched to a gene: 5. The CDR3 loop spans 12 amino acids. The germline CDR1 and CDR2 sequences are SQVTM and ANQGSEA. The chain couples TRBV29-1 to TRBJ2-3; 8 bases are a match to TRBD2. The sample consisted of PBMCs. The receptor's source is a boy younger than 10 in good health and CMV-seronegative. The CDR3 loop is CSVLGGADTQYF. In DNA form, the CDR3 reads TGCAGCGTCCTCGGGGGGGCGGATACGCAGTATTTT.